This T cell receptor beta chain came from a study of low-dose radiotherapy and immunotherapy resistance in tumors (dated by TCRdb to about 2022). For the study in its entirety: In Cohort 1, 0.5 Gy per fraction was delivered every 2 weeks, and a total PTV dose of 6.5 Gy was prescribed. Starting on cycle 1 day 1, patients took 300 mg of aspirin by mouth once daily for four cycles. In Cohort 2, 1 Gy per fraction was delivered every two weeks, for a total of 13 Gy over 26 weeks. No randomization into treatment groups was done for the people taking part in the trial. Eight patients were included in the translational analysis, namely three from the first dose cohort plus the first five from the second dose cohort. Patients were given nivolumab as a 240 mg flat dose every two weeks and ipilimumab at 1 mg/kg every six weeks, with both drugs delivered intravenously. Every two weeks, patients got intravenous cyclophosphamide at 200 mg/m2, given one day ahead of each radiation and immunotherapy administration.

The time point label for this specimen denotes: before trial treatment. The donors came from RACIN, which was a single-arm phase I dose-escalation trial that paired nivolumab and ipilimumab with aspirin, low-dose cyclophosphamide and low-dose radiotherapy. To be eligible, a patient needed to have an advanced solid tumor that was TIL-negative. Concerning this clonotype: This receptor's antigen is unknown. It has no much larger one-base neighbor in the sample; base qualities were not kept.

For this chain, trimming is 0 bases at the V end and 4 bases at the J end, and the number of junction bases without a gene match is 0. As encoded in the germline V gene, CDR1 is LGHNA while CDR2 is YNFKEQ. Measured from the cysteine to the phenylalanine, the CDR3 is 15 residues long. Just CDR3 DNA is preserved here, 45 bases in frame from base 1. Instrument on record: Illumina HiSeq 2500. To make first-strand cDNA, Superscript III was used along with a set of TRAV- and TRBV-specific primers so that both the TCRalpha and TCRbeta chains were covered. TCRs were amplified with Phusion for around 20 PCR cycles, with a constant-region primer paired with the adapter attached to the V primers. The MessageAmp II aRNA Amplification Kit was used to amplify the isolated mRNA, with in vitro transcription run for approximately 15 hours at 37 degrees C. The Dynabeads mRNA DIRECT Purification Kit was used to isolate the mRNA for TCR sequencing. Indexed Illumina adapters were added in a second Phusion PCR of approximately 25 cycles, after which AMPure XP beads were used to purify the products. As for how the authors treated the data: Custom Perl scripts pooled TCR sequences encoding the same protein, removed out-of-frame sequences and computed each clonotype's abundance. Any TCR sequence supported by only a single read was excluded from analysis. Shannon entropy, Gini index, clonality, richness, and the frequency of TCRs shared between repertoires were included as repertoire metrics. Clones were called with MiXCR by TCRdb after fastp trimmed the public reads at Q25, and only in-frame beta chains were retained. Every entry covers one CDR3 protein and lists the most common genes and DNA from its rows. These V and J calls originate from TCRdb's pipeline instead of the authors' own analysis. The sample contains 64,000 or so distinct CDR3 sequences, around 31% of them found a single time. Roughly 10% of the sample belongs to the ten largest clones.

The sample in question was PBMCs, obtained before treatment. The receptor's source is a female donor with ovarian cancer. The chain was built from TRBV4-2 and TRBJ2-2, with 9 bases aligning to TRBD1. Here is the DNA: TGTGCCAGCAGCCAAGAGACAGGGGGCACCGGGGAGCTGTTTTTT. Its amino acids are CASSQETGGTGELFF.